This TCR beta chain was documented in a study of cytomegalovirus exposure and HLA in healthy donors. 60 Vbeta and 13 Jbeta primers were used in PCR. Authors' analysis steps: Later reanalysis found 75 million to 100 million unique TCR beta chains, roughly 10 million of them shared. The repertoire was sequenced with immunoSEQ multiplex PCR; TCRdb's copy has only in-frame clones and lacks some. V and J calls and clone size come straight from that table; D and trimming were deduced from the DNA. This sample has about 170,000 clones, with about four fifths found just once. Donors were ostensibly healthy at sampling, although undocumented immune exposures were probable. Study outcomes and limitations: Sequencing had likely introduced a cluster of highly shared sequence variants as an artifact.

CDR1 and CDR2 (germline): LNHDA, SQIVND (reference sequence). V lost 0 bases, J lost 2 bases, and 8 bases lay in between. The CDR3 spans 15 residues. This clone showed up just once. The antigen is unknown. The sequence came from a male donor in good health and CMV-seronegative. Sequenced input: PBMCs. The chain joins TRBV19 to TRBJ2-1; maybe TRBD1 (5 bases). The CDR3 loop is CASSIDREAYNEQFF. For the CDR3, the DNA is TGTGCCAGTAGTATAGACAGGGAAGCCTACAATGAGCAGTTCTTC. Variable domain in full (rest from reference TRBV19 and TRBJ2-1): DGGITQSPKYLFRKEGQNVTLSCEQNLNHDAMYWYRQDPGQGLRLIYYSQIVNDFQKGDIAEGYSVSREKKESFPLTVTSAQKNPTAFYLCASSIDREAYNEQFFGPGTRLTVL.